This TCR beta chain emerged from a study of T cells in Graves' hyperthyroidism and ophthalmopathy. The CDR3 has 14 residues. The germline V gene has CDR1 DFQATT and CDR2 SNEGSKA (reference sequence). Deletions cut 5 bases from V and 0 bases from J, with 8 bases between. This clonotype was seen a handful of times. The antigen is unknown. The cohort's ophthalmopathy patients, a group with duration under 3 months, had a Clinical Activity Score of at least 3 and a NOSPECS grade of at least 4. Authors of the study amplified TCR beta CDR3 regions from RNA transcripts. HTBI primers were employed in a first-round RT-PCR of the TCR CDR3. TCRdb recomputed calls from the multiplex PCR reads with MiXCR, one row per CDR3 protein. The sample has hundreds of thousands of distinct CDR3 sequences; about a sixth are singletons. Study-wide points: The model foresaw ophthalmopathy a median around 6.4 months prior to onset.

The sample taken for sequencing was blood. The source of this sequence is an older woman with Graves' ophthalmopathy. The chain uses TRBV20-1 and TRBJ2-6, with D unresolved. The CDR3 sequence is CSARPRSGANVLTF. The CDR3 DNA follows: TGCAGTGCTCGACCCCGCTCTGGGGCCAACGTCCTGACTTTC.